This record covers a single T cell receptor beta chain. The sample belongs to a study of CD8+CD57+ T cells in acquired aplastic anemia. Across the study: Approximately 10 million reads were obtained on average for healthy donor CD4+ cells.

CDR3 size: 12 residues. V shed 3 bases and J shed 5 bases, with 6 bases lying between them. Germline assignment: CDR1 SGHVS and CDR2 FNYEAQ. Profiling that covered TCR beta VDJ and CDR3 relied on genomic DNA as its template. TCRdb re-analysed the reads in MiXCR, keeping a single row per CDR3 protein. The repertoire holds approximately 130,000 distinct CDR3 sequences, with less than 45% as singletons. The rearrangement uses TRBV7-6 and TRBJ2-3, with unresolved D. This clonotype originated in a human donor in good health, serving as a control. The sample taken for sequencing was sorted CD4+, CD8+, or CD8+CD57+ T cells (not recorded which) from PBMCs. The CDR3, as DNA: TGTGCCAGCAGCTTTCTTGAAGATACGCAGTATTTT. Residues: CASSFLEDTQYF.